This is a list of T cell receptor beta chains from one sample in a study of blood T cell repertoires in COVID-19. Clones were sequenced by immunoSEQ multiplex PCR, and TCRdb holds only the in-frame ones, with some missing. Seen here are about 430,000 clones, approximately 90% observed once, and the top ten hold 0.95% to 1.3%. The specimen sequenced was PBMCs or T cells enriched from blood (not recorded which). The receptors shown here come from a man aged 30-40 years who had recovered from COVID-19. The CDR3 runs from the conserved cysteine through the conserved F or W. A D gene is named only where the DNA matches it firmly. Size is omitted from some rows. Given values are once, few, many or a class for expanded clones.

CDR3: CASSQDPGYSPLHF
DNA: TGTGCCAGCAGCCAAGACCCGGGTTATTCACCCCTCCACTTT
V: TRBV3-1/TRBV3-2
J: TRBJ1-6
D: -
size: -

CDR3: CASSPTDRANTEAFF
DNA: TGTGCCAGCAGTCCTACGGACAGAGCCAACACTGAAGCTTTCTTT
V: TRBV27
J: TRBJ1-1
D: -
size: -

CDR3: CASSFAGQYQETQYF
DNA: TGTGCCAGCAGTTTCGCGGGCCAGTACCAAGAGACCCAGTACTTC
V: TRBV27
J: TRBJ2-5
D: -
size: -

CDR3: CASSLSGGGFNEQFF
DNA: TGTGCCAGCAGCTTATCGGGCGGGGGATTCAATGAGCAGTTCTTC
V: TRBV7-2
J: TRBJ2-1
D: TRBD2
size: -

CDR3: CASSAGLAYEQFF
DNA: TGTGCCAGTAGTGCGGGACTAGCATACGAGCAGTTCTTC
V: TRBV19
J: TRBJ2-1
D: TRBD2
size: -

CDR3: CASSPLPVGGETGNTIYF
DNA: TGTGCCAGCTCACCCTTACCCGTAGGGGGCGAAACTGGAAACACCATATATTTT
V: TRBV18
J: TRBJ1-3
D: TRBD1
size: -

CDR3: CASSNSGRAYEQYF
DNA: TGTGCCAGCAGTAATAGCGGGAGGGCTTACGAGCAGTACTTC
V: TRBV6-5
J: TRBJ2-7
D: TRBD2
size: -

CDR3: CASSLQFGPDTNQPQHF
DNA: TGTGCCAGCAGCTTACAGTTTGGGCCGGACACAAATCAGCCCCAGCATTTT
V: TRBV7-2
J: TRBJ1-5
D: -
size: -

CDR3: CASSSVAPSYEQYF
DNA: TGTGCCAGCAGTTCCGTAGCGCCTTCCTACGAGCAGTACTTC
V: TRBV6-6
J: TRBJ2-7
D: -
size: -

CDR3: CASSSGLQEGYTF
DNA: TGTGCCAGCTCATCGGGACTCCAAGAGGGCTACACCTTC
V: TRBV18
J: TRBJ1-2
D: -
size: -

CDR3: CASSRSSGRYEQYF
DNA: TGTGCCAGCTCACGGTCTAGCGGAAGGTACGAGCAGTACTTC
V: TRBV18
J: TRBJ2-7
D: TRBD2
size: -

CDR3: CASGPSGNTIYF
DNA: TGTGCCAGCGGGCCCTCTGGAAACACCATATATTTT
V: TRBV27
J: TRBJ1-3
D: -
size: -

CDR3: CASSQVGGQGNNEQFF
DNA: TGTGCCAGCAGCCAAGTGGGCGGCCAGGGGAACAATGAGCAGTTCTTC
V: TRBV3-1/TRBV3-2
J: TRBJ2-1
D: -
size: -

CDR3: CASSFITGELFF
DNA: TGTGCCAGTAGTTTTATCACCGGGGAGCTGTTTTTT
V: TRBV19
J: TRBJ2-2
D: -
size: -

CDR3: CASSQEHGQGLQPQHF
DNA: TGCGCCAGCAGCCAAGAGCATGGACAGGGCCTTCAGCCCCAGCATTTT
V: TRBV4-1
J: TRBJ1-5
D: TRBD1
size: once

CDR3: CASSLLTGIYEQYF
DNA: TGTGCCAGCAGTTTACTGACAGGGATCTACGAGCAGTACTTC
V: TRBV28
J: TRBJ2-7
D: TRBD1
size: -

CDR3: CASSGREYEQYF
DNA: TGTGCCAGCTCCGGGCGGGAGTACGAGCAGTACTTC
V: TRBV27
J: TRBJ2-7
D: TRBD2
size: -

CDR3: CSVEDPAGGDTQYF
DNA: TGCAGCGTTGAAGATCCAGCGGGAGGTGATACGCAGTATTTT
V: TRBV29-1
J: TRBJ2-3
D: TRBD2
size: -

CDR3: CASSRQGDSPLHF
DNA: TGTGCCAGTAGTCGACAGGGGGACTCACCCCTCCACTTT
V: TRBV19
J: TRBJ1-6
D: TRBD1
size: -

CDR3: CASSSGQGETQYF
DNA: TGTGCCAGCAGCTCGGGACAGGGGGAGACCCAGTACTTC
V: TRBV28
J: TRBJ2-5
D: TRBD1
size: once

CDR3: CASSGQGIASYEQYF
DNA: TGTGCCAGCAGCGGACAGGGGATCGCCTCCTACGAGCAGTACTTC
V: TRBV6-5
J: TRBJ2-7
D: TRBD1
size: -

CDR3: CASNRGATEAFF
DNA: TGTGCCAGTAACCGTGGAGCCACTGAAGCTTTCTTT
V: TRBV19
J: TRBJ1-1
D: -
size: -

CDR3: CASSRGTSFSTDTQYF
DNA: TGTGCCAGCAGCCGTGGGACTAGCTTTAGCACAGATACGCAGTATTTT
V: TRBV7-8
J: TRBJ2-3
D: TRBD2
size: -

CDR3: CASSQVSNSYEQYF
DNA: TGCGCCAGCAGCCAAGTCAGTAACTCCTACGAGCAGTACTTC
V: TRBV4-1
J: TRBJ2-7
D: -
size: -

CDR3: CAWRQGFGPDTQYF
DNA: TGTGCCTGGAGGCAGGGATTCGGTCCAGATACGCAGTATTTT
V: TRBV30
J: TRBJ2-3
D: -
size: -

CDR3: CASSFLTNTYEQYF
DNA: TGTGCCAGCAGTTTCCTGACAAATACCTACGAGCAGTACTTC
V: TRBV28
J: TRBJ2-7
D: -
size: -

CDR3: CASSLQDTNTGELFF
DNA: TGTGCCAGCTCACTACAGGATACGAACACCGGGGAGCTGTTTTTT
V: TRBV18
J: TRBJ2-2
D: -
size: -

CDR3: CASSAGTGAYEQYF
DNA: TGTGCCAGCAGTGCCGGGACAGGGGCGTACGAGCAGTACTTC
V: TRBV2
J: TRBJ2-7
D: TRBD1
size: -

CDR3: CAWSVDRARGEQYF
DNA: TGTGCCTGGAGTGTCGACAGGGCGAGGGGCGAGCAGTACTTC
V: TRBV30
J: TRBJ2-7
D: TRBD1
size: -

CDR3: CASSELELAGETQYF
DNA: TGTGCCAGCAGTGAATTGGAACTAGCAGGAGAGACCCAGTACTTC
V: TRBV2
J: TRBJ2-5
D: -
size: -

CDR3: CASRLGDTQYF
DNA: TGTGCCAGCAGGCTCGGGGATACGCAGTATTTT
V: TRBV27
J: TRBJ2-3
D: -
size: -

CDR3: CASSLAGGKSYGYTF
DNA: TGTGCCAGCAGCTTGGCAGGGGGGAAGTCCTATGGCTACACCTTC
V: TRBV7-2
J: TRBJ1-2
D: TRBD1
size: few

CDR3: CASSYGTGDTEAFF
DNA: TGTGCCAGCAGCTACGGGACAGGGGACACTGAAGCTTTCTTT
V: TRBV5-6
J: TRBJ1-1
D: TRBD1
size: -

CDR3: CASSPPDRANQPQHF
DNA: TGTGCCAGCAGTCCCCCGGACAGGGCCAATCAGCCCCAGCATTTT
V: TRBV28
J: TRBJ1-5
D: TRBD1
size: -

CDR3: CASGLPDTTGELFF
DNA: TGTGCTAGTGGTTTGCCGGACACCACCGGGGAGCTGTTTTTT
V: TRBV12-5
J: TRBJ2-2
D: -
size: -

CDR3: CASSWGQGYEQYF
DNA: TGTGCCAGCAGCTGGGGACAGGGCTACGAGCAGTACTTC
V: TRBV5-4
J: TRBJ2-7
D: TRBD1
size: -

CDR3: CASSTTETQYF
DNA: TGTGCCAGCAGTACTACAGAGACCCAGTACTTC
V: TRBV12-3/TRBV12-4
J: TRBJ2-5
D: -
size: -

CDR3: CASSSKREGLYNEQFF
DNA: TGTGCCAGCAGCTCCAAGCGGGAGGGACTATACAATGAGCAGTTCTTC
V: TRBV5-4
J: TRBJ2-1
D: TRBD2
size: -

CDR3: CASSLFASGELEQFF
DNA: TGTGCCAGCAGTTTATTCGCTAGCGGGGAGCTGGAGCAGTTCTTC
V: TRBV27
J: TRBJ2-1
D: TRBD2
size: -

CDR3: CASRHASGSLNEQFF
DNA: TGCGCCAGCAGGCACGCTAGCGGGAGTCTTAATGAGCAGTTCTTC
V: TRBV23-1
J: TRBJ2-1
D: TRBD2
size: once